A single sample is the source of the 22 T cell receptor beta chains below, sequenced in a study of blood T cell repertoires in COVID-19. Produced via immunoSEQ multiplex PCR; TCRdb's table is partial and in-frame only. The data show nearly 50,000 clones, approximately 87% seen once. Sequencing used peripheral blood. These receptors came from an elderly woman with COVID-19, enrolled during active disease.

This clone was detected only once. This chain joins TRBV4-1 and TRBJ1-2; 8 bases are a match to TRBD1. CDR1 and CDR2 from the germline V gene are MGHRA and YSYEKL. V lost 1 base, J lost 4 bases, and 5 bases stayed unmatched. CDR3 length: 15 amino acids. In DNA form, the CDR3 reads TGCGCCAGCAGCCAAGCCGCAGGGACAGGCTATGGCTACACCTTC. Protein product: CASSQAAGTGYGYTF.

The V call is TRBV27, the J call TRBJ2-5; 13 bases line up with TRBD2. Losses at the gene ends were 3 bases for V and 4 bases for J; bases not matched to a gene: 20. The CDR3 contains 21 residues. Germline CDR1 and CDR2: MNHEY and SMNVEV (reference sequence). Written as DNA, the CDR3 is TGTGCCAGCAGTTTTAAGACTCCCCAACTAGCGGGGGGGCCAACGCGAGAGACCCAGTACTTC. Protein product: CASSFKTPQLAGGPTRETQYF.

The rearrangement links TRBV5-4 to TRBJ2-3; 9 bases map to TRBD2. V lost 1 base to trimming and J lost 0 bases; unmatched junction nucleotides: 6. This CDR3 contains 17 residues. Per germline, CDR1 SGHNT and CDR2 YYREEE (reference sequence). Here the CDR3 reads CASSLYVLAGSTDTQYF. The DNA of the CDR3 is TGTGCCAGCAGCTTGTATGTCCTAGCGGGAAGCACAGATACGCAGTATTTT. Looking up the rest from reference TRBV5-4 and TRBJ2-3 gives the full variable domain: ETGVTQSPTHLIKTRGQQVTLRCSSQSGHNTVSWYQQALGQGPQFIFQYYREEENGRGNFPPRFSGLQFPNYSSELNVNALELDDSALYLCASSLYVLAGSTDTQYFGPGTRLTVL.

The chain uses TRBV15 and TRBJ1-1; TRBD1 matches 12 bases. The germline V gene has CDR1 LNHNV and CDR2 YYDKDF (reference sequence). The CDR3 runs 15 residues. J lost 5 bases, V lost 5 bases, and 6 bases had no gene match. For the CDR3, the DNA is TGTGCCACCAGCCCTGGGACAGGGGGCTTGACTGAAGCTTTCTTT. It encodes CATSPGTGGLTEAFF.

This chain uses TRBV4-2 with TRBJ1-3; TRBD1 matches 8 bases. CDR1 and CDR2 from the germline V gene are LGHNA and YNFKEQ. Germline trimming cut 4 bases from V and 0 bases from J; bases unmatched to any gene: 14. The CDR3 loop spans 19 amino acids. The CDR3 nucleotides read TGTGCCAGCAGCCGAACGACAGGGGCAGATGGAAGCTCTGGAAACACCATATATTTT. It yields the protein CASSRTTGADGSSGNTIYF.

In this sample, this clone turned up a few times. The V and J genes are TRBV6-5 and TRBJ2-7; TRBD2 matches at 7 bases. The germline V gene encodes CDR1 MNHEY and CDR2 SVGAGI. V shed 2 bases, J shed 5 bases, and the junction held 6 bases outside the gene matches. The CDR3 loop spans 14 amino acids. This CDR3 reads CASSYPGGENEQYF. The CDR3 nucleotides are TGTGCCAGCAGTTACCCGGGGGGTGAAAACGAGCAGTACTTC.

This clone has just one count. The CDR3 loop reads CASSIPGGSSGETQYF. In DNA form, the CDR3 reads TGTGCCAGTAGTATCCCCGGTGGGTCCTCGGGGGAGACCCAGTACTTC. The chain combines TRBV19 with TRBJ2-5; D is perhaps TRBD2 (5 bases). Trimming shortened V by 3 bases and J by 5 bases, and 19 bases separated the two germline ends. This CDR3 has 16 amino acids. Germline V lookup: CDR1 LNHDA, CDR2 SQIVND (reference sequence).

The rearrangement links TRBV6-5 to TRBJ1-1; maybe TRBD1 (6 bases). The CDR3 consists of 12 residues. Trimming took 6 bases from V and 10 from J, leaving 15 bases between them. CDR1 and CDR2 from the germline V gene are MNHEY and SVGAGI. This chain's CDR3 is CASSPRDKRAFF. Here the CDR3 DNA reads TGTGCCAGCAGCCCCCGGGACAAACGAGCTTTCTTT.

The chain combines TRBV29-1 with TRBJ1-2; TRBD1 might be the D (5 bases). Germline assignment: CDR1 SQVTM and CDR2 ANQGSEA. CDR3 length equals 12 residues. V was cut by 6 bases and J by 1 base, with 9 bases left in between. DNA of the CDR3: TGCAGCGTACTACAGGTTAACTATGGCTACACCTTC. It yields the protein CSVLQVNYGYTF.

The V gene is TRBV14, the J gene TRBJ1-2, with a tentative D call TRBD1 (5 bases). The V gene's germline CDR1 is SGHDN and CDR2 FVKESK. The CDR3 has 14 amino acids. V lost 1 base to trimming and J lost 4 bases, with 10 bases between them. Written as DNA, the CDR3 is TGTGCCAGCAGCCAAGTGGACACCATCTATGGCTACACCTTC. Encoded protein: CASSQVDTIYGYTF.

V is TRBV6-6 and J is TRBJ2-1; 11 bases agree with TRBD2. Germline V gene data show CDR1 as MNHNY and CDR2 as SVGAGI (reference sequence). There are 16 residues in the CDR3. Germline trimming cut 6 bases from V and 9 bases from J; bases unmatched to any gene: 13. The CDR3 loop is CASRVASGGKFGEQFF. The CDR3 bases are TGTGCCAGCAGGGTGGCTAGCGGGGGGAAATTTGGTGAGCAGTTCTTC.

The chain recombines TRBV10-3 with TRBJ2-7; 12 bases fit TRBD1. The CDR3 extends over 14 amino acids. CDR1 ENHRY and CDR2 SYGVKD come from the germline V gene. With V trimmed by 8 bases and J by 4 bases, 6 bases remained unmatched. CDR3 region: CAIGTGGSGYEQYF. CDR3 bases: TGTGCCATCGGGACAGGGGGCTCGGGGTACGAGCAGTACTTC.

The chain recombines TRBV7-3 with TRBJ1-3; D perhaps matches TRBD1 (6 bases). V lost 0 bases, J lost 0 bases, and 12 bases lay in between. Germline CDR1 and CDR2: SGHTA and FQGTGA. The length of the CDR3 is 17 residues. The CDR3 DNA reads TGTGCCAGCAGCTTAACCCCGACAGGAACCTCTGGAAACACCATATATTTT. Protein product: CASSLTPTGTSGNTIYF.

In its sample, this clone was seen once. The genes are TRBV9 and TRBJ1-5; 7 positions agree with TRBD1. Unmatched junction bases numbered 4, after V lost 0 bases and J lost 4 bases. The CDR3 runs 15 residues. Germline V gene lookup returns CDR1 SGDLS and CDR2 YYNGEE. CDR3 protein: CASSVGVRGNQPQHF. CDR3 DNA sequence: TGTGCCAGCAGCGTAGGAGTCAGGGGGAATCAGCCCCAGCATTTT.

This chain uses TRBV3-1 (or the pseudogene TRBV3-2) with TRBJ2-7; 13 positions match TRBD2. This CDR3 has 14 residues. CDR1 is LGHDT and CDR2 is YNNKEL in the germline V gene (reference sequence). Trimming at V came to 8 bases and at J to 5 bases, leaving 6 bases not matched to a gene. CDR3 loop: CASGNGLAGDEQYF. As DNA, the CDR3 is TGTGCCAGCGGAAACGGACTAGCGGGAGACGAGCAGTACTTC.

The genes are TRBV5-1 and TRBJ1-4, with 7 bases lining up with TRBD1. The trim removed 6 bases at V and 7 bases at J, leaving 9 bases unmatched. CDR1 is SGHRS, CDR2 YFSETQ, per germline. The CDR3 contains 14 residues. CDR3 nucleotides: TGCGCCAGCACGACAGGGAGTCGAGTTGAAAAACTGTTTTTT. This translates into CASTTGSRVEKLFF.

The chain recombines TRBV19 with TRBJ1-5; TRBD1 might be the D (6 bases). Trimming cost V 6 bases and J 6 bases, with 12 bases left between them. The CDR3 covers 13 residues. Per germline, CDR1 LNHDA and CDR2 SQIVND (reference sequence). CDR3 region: CASSRADSQPQHF. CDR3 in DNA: TGTGCCAGTAGCAGGGCGGACAGTCAGCCCCAGCATTTT.

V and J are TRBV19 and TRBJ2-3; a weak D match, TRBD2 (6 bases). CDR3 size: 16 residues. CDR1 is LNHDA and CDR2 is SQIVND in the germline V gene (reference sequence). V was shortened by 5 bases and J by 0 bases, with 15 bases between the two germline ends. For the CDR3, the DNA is TGTGCCAGTAGTCGGCTTAGGGGACTGAGCACAGATACGCAGTATTTT. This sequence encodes CASSRLRGLSTDTQYF.

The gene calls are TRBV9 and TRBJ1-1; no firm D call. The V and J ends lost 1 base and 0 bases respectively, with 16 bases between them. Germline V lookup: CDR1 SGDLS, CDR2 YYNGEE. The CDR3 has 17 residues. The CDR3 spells CASSVTHLTSMNTEAFF. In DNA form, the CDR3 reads TGTGCCAGCAGCGTAACCCATCTGACATCCATGAACACTGAAGCTTTCTTT.

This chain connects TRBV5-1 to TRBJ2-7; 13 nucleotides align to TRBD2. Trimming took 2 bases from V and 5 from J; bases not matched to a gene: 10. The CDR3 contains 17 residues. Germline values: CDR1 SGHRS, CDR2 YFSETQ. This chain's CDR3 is CASSFRGLAGNPHEQYF. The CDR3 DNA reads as TGCGCCAGCAGCTTCAGGGGACTAGCGGGAAACCCCCACGAGCAGTACTTC.

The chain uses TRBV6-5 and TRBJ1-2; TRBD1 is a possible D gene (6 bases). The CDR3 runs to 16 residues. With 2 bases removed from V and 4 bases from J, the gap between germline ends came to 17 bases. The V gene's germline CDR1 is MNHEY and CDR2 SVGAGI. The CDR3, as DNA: TGTGCCAGCAGTTACGTTAGGACAGAGGGTGGCTATGGCTACACCTTC. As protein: CASSYVRTEGGYGYTF.

The CDR3 loop reads CASSYLGRDTGELFF. CDR3 DNA: TGTGCCAGCAGTTATCTAGGGCGGGACACCGGGGAGCTGTTTTTT. This chain links TRBV6-6 with TRBJ2-2; D perhaps matches TRBD2 (5 bases). The germline CDR1 and CDR2 sequences are MNHNY and SVGAGI (reference sequence). V dropped 3 bases and J dropped 3 bases, with 11 bases sitting between them. CDR3 length: 15 amino acids.